The clone carrying this TCR beta chain was detected many times. Researchers took RNA transcripts and amplified TCR beta CDR3 regions from them. After a first-round RT-PCR with HTBI primers, a second-round multiplex PCR was run. MiXCR was run by TCRdb on the multiplex PCR reads, yielding one entry per CDR3 protein. The sample contains 500,000 to 800,000 distinct CDR3 sequences, approximately 39% of which appear only once. CDR1 and CDR2 (germline): SNHLY, FYNNEI. V gave up 6 bases and J gave up 4 bases, with 12 bases separating them. CDR3 length: 13 residues. The entry originates in a study of Graves' ophthalmopathy and Graves' hyperthyroidism.

This chain joins TRBV2 and TRBJ1-2; TRBD1 might be the D (5 bases). Sequencing was carried out using peripheral blood. This sequence was found in an adult man with Graves' ophthalmopathy. The CDR3 spells CASRDIHSYGYTF. DNA for the CDR3: TGTGCCAGCAGGGACATTCACTCCTATGGCTACACCTTC.